Shown below are 4 T cell receptor beta chains from a single sample sequenced in a study of blood T cells in healthy people across ages. Primed by a sample-barcoded 5' primer and a J-beta primer mix, a second PCR proceeded for about 6 to 12 cycles. MiXCR, applied by TCRdb to the 5' RACE reads, yields one record per CDR3 protein. The data contain hundreds of thousands of distinct CDR3 sequences, about 61% of them singletons. Sequenced: blood. Receptors originate from a man in his forties in good health.

The V gene is TRBV3-1, the J gene TRBJ2-1; tentative D call: TRBD1 (6 bases). With the DNA end fitting TRBJ2-7 better, the J assignment may be wrong. The CDR3 contains 15 residues. Germline V gene lookup returns CDR1 LGHDT and CDR2 YNNKEL (reference sequence). The CDR3 coding sequence is TGTGCCAGCAGCCAGAGCAGGGGACCCTACAATGAGCAGTACTTC. Its translation: CASSQSRGPYNEQYF.

There are a few counts of this clonotype. The J gene is TRBJ2-7, the V gene TRBV3-1; 13 bases are a match to TRBD2. CDR3 length: 20 residues. The V gene end was trimmed by 1 base and the J gene end by 4 bases; junction bases not matched to a gene: 16. Germline CDR1 reads LGHDT; CDR2 reads YNNKEL (reference sequence). CDR3 coding DNA: TGTGCCAGCAGCCAAGTCTGGGGCACTAGCGGGAGGGCCGTAAAGTACGAGCAGTACTTC. It codes for CASSQVWGTSGRAVKYEQYF.

The V and J genes are TRBV5-1 and TRBJ2-3; 7 nucleotides agree with TRBD2. The CDR3 has 13 amino acids. Germline CDR1 SGHRS, CDR2 YFSETQ. With 5 bases clipped from V and 2 bases from J, the junction kept 2 bases outside the gene matches. The chain's CDR3 is CASRAGITDTQYF. CDR3 coding DNA: TGCGCCAGCAGAGCGGGGATCACAGATACGCAGTATTTT.

The chain has TRBV7-2 and TRBJ2-4; D is unclear. The J call may be mistaken, given a closer DNA end match to TRBJ2-5. Germline V CDR1 and CDR2: SGHTA, FQGNSA. The CDR3 extends over 14 amino acids. DNA for the CDR3: TGTGCCAGCAGCCCTACGCGGAGCTTGGAGACCCAGTACTTC. Protein: CASSPTRSLETQYF.